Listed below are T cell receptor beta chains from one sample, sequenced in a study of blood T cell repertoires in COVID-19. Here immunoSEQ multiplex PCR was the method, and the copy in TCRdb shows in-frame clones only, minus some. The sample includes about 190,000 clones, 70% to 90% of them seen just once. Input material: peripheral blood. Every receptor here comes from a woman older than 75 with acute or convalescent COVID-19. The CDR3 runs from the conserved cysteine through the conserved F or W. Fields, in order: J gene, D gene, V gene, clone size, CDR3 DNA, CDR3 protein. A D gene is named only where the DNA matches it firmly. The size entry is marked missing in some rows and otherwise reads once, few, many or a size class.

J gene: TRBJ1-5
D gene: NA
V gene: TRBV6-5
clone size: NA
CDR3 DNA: TGTGCCAGCAGTTACCAGGCCGGAGGGGTCAATCAGCCCCAGCATTTT
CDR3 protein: CASSYQAGGVNQPQHF

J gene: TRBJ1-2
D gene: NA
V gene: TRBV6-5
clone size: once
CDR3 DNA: TGTGCCAGCAGTTACTCGAACAGCAACCCCTTAGGCTACACCTTC
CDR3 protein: CASSYSNSNPLGYTF

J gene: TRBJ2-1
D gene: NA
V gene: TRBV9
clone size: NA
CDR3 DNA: TGTGCCAGCAGCGTAGCCGGGGAAGCGAATGAGCAGTTCTTC
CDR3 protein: CASSVAGEANEQFF

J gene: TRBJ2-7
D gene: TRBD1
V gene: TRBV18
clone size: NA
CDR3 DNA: TGTGCCAGCTCACCACAGTACAGGGGTCCGGGGGAGCAGTACTTC
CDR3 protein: CASSPQYRGPGEQYF

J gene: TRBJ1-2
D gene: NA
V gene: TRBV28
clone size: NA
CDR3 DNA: TGTGCCAGCAGTTTAATACAGGAGTACTATGGCTACACCTTC
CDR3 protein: CASSLIQEYYGYTF

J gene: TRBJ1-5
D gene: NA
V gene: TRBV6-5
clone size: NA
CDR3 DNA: TGTGCCAGCAGTTACGTAGGGGCAGCTAATCAGCCCCAGCATTTT
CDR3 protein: CASSYVGAANQPQHF

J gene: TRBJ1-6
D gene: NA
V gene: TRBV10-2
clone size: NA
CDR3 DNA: TGCGCCAGCAGTTCCGGGGTCAATTCACCCCTCCACTTT
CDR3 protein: CASSSGVNSPLHF

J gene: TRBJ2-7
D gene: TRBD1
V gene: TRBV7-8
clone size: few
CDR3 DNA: TGTGCCAGCAGCTCGACCCTAAGGACAGGTGGGATCTACGAGCAGTACTTC
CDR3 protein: CASSSTLRTGGIYEQYF

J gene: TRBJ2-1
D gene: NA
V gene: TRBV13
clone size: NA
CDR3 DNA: TGTGCCAGCAGCCCCCGGGTCCTCAATGAGCAGTTCTTC
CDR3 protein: CASSPRVLNEQFF

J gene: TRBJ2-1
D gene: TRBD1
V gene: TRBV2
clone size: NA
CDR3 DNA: TGTGCCAGCAGTCCTACAGGGGCGCAGTTCTTC
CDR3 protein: CASSPTGAQFF

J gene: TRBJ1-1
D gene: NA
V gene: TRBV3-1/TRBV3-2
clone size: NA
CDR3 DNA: TGTGCCAGCAGCCAAGGAGGGCGGAACACTGAAGCTTTCTTT
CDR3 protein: CASSQGGRNTEAFF

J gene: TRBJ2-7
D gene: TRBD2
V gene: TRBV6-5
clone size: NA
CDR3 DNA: TGTGCCAGCAGTTACTCGACTAGCGGTACCTACGAGCAGTACTTC
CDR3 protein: CASSYSTSGTYEQYF

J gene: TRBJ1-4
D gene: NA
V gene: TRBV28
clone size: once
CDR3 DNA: TGTGCCAGCAGACCTGACACCAATGAAAAACTGTTTTTT
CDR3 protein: CASRPDTNEKLFF

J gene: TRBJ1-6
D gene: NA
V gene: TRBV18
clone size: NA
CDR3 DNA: TGTGCCAGCTCACCGTCGGGGGTCGACCTCCACTTT
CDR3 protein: CASSPSGVDLHF

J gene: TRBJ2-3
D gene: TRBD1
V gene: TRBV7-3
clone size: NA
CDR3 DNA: TGTGCCAGCAGCCCTGAGGGGGCCCCGCAGTATTTT
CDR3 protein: CASSPEGAPQYF

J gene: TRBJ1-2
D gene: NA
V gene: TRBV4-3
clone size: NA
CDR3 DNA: TGCGCCAGCAGCCAAGATATCAATAGGGGTTTTGCCTATGGCTACACCTTC
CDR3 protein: CASSQDINRGFAYGYTF

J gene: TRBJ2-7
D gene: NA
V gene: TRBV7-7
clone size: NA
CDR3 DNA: TGTGCTAGCCGACGTGACAGTACCTCCTACGAGCAGTACTTC
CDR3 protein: CASRRDSTSYEQYF

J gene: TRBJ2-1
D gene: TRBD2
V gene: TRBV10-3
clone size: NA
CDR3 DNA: TGTGCCATCAGTGAAACGGGAGGTGCCAACAATGAGCAGTTCTTC
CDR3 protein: CAISETGGANNEQFF

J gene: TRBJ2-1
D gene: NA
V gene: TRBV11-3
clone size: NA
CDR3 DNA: TGTGCCAGCAGCTTAACAGTTTACAATGAGCAGTTCTTC
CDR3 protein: CASSLTVYNEQFF

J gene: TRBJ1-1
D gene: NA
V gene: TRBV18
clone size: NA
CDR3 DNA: TGTGCCAGCTCATCACAACAGGGCGACGGGACTGAAGCTTTCTTT
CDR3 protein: CASSSQQGDGTEAFF

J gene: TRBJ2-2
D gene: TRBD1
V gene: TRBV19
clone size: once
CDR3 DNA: TGTGCCAGTAGGGCGACAGGGGGTATCGTCGGGGAGCTGTTTTTT
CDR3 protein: CASRATGGIVGELFF

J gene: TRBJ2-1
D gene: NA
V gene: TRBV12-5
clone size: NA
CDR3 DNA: TGTGCTAGTGGTTTGGAAAACAGGTACAATGAGCAGTTCTTC
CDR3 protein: CASGLENRYNEQFF

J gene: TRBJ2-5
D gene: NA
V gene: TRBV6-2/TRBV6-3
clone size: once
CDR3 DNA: TGTGCCAGCAGTTACCTCACGAGGAGAGAGACCCAGTACTTC
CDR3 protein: CASSYLTRRETQYF

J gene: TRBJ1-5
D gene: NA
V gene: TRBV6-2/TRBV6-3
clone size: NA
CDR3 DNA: TGTGCCAGCAGTCCCCGGGGGGGTTTCCGAGGCAATCAGCCCCAGCATTTT
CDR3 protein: CASSPRGGFRGNQPQHF

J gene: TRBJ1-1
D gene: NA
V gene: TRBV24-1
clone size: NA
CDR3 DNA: TGTGCCACCAGCAGGGTTGTCACTGAAGCTTTCTTT
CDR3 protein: CATSRVVTEAFF

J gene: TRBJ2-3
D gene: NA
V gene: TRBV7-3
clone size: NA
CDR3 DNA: TGTGCCAGCAGCCCCAATGCTAGCCCCACAGATACGCAGTATTTT
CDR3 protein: CASSPNASPTDTQYF

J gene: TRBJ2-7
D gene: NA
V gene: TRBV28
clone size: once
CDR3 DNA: TGTGCCAGCAGTTTATTAAGAGGTCAGTACTACGAGCAGTACTTC
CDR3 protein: CASSLLRGQYYEQYF

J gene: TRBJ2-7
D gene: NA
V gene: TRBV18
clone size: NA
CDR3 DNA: TGTGCCAGCTCACCTAACTCGCACGAGCAGTACTTC
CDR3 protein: CASSPNSHEQYF

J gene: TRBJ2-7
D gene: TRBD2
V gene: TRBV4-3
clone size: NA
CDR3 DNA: TGCGCCAGCAGCCAAACGGGAGGGCCTTCCGAGCAGTACTTC
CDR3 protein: CASSQTGGPSEQYF

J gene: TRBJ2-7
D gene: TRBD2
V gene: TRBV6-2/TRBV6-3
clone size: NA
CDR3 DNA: TGTGCCAGCAGTTCATGGACTAGCGGGAGTTACGAGCAGTACTTC
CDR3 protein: CASSSWTSGSYEQYF

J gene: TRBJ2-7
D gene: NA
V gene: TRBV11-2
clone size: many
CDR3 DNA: TGTGCCAGCAGCTTGGCGGACGAGCAGTACTTC
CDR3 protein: CASSLADEQYF

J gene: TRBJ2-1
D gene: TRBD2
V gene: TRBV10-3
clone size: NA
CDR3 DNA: TGTGCCATCAGTGATGGACTAGCGGGAGTCGTGAATGAGCAGTTCTTC
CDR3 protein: CAISDGLAGVVNEQFF

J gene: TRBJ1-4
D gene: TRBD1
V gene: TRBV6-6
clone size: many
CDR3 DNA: TGTGCCAGCAGTTACACAACCGGGACAGGGGCTGAAAAACTGTTTTTT
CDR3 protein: CASSYTTGTGAEKLFF

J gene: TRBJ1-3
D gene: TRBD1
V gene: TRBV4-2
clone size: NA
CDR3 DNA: TGTGCCAGCAGCCTAAAGGGGGCTGTAGACACCATATATTTT
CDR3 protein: CASSLKGAVDTIYF

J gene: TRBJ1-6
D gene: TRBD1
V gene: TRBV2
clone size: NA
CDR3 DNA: TGTGCCAGCAGACCTACAGGGGGCGGCTCCTATAATTCACCCCTCCACTTT
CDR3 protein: CASRPTGGGSYNSPLHF

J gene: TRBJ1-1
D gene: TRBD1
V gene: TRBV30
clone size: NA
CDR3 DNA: TGTGCCTGGAGTAGGGCCAGGGGGCGCATGAACACTGAAGCTTTCTTT
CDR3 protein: CAWSRARGRMNTEAFF

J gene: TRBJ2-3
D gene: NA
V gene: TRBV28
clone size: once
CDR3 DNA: TGTGCCAGCAGTTTCTGGAGGGAGAGGGATACGCAGTATTTT
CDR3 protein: CASSFWRERDTQYF

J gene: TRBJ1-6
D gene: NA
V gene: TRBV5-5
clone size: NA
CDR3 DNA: TGTGCCAGCAGCTTGGCCGGTGGTACAGCTTATAATTCACCCCTCCACTTT
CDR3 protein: CASSLAGGTAYNSPLHF

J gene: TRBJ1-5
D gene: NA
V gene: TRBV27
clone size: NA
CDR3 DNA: TGTGCCAGCAGTTTAAGAGGGCAGCCCCAGCATTTT
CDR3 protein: CASSLRGQPQHF

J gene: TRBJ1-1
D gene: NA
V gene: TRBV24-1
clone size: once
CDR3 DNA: TGTGCCACCAGTGACCAGGGGTACACTGAAGCTTTCTTT
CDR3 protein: CATSDQGYTEAFF

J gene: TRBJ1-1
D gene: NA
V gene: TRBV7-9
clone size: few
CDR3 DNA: TGTGCCAGCAGCTTAGAGTCGGGTAGTAGGGCTTTCTTT
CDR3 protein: CASSLESGSRAFF

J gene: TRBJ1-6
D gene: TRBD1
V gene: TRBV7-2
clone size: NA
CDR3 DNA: TGTGCCAGCAGCTCTCTTGGGACAGGGCAATCACCCCTCCACTTT
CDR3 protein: CASSSLGTGQSPLHF

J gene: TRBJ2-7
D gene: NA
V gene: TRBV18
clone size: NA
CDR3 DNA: TGTGCCAGCTCACCACAGGCGGGGGCGCCCGAGCAGTACTTC
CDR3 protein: CASSPQAGAPEQYF

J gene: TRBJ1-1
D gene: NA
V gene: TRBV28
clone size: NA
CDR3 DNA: TGTGCCATCTGGACGGGAAACACTGAAGCTTTCTTT
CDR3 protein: CAIWTGNTEAFF

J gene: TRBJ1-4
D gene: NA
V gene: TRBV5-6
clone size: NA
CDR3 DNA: TGTGCCAGCAGCCAGAATCCGGGGGCTAATGAAAAACTGTTTTTT
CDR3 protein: CASSQNPGANEKLFF

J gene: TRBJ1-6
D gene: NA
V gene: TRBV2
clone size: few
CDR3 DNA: TGTGCCACCCAGAGGGCCTACTTCTCCTATAATTCACCCCTCCACTTT
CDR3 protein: CATQRAYFSYNSPLHF

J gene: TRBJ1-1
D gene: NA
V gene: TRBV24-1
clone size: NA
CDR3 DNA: TGTGCCACCAGTGACCCTGACAGCGATGAAGCTTTCTTT
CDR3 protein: CATSDPDSDEAFF

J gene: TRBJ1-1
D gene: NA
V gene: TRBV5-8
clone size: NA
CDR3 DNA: TGTGCCAGCATAGGTCGGACACCTGAAGCTTTCTTT
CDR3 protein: CASIGRTPEAFF

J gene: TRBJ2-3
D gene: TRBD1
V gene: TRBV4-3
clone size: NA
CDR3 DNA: TGCGCCAGCAGCCTAGGGACAGGTGAATTGGCAGATACGCAGTATTTT
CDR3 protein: CASSLGTGELADTQYF

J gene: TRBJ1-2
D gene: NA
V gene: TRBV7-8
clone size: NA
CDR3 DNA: TGTGCCAGCAGCTTGGGTAACAGGGAGCAATTGGGCTACACCTTC
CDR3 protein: CASSLGNREQLGYTF

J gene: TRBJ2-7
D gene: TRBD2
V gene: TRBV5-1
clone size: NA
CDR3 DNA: TGCGCCAGCAGCTTGGGGCAGCGGGGCGAGCAGTACTTC
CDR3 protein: CASSLGQRGEQYF

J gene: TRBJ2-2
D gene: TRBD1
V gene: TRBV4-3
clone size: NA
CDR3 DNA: TGCGCCAGCAGCCAAGATTTTTCGACAGGGGTTTTCGGGGAGCTGTTTTTT
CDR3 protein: CASSQDFSTGVFGELFF

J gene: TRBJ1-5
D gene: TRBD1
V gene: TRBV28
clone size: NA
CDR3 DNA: TGTGCCAGCAGTTCCGGGACAGGGGGGAATCAGCCCCAGCATTTT
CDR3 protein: CASSSGTGGNQPQHF

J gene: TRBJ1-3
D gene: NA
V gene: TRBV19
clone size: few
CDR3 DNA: TGTGCCAGTAGTTGGCCAGGGTCTGGAAACACCATATATTTT
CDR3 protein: CASSWPGSGNTIYF

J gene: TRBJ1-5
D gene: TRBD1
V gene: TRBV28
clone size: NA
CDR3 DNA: TGTGCCAGCAGACAGGGGGCGCCTGGCAATCAGCCCCAGCATTTT
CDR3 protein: CASRQGAPGNQPQHF

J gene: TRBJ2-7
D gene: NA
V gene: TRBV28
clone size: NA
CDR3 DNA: TGTGCCAGCATACCTCGACGGGGGTACGAGCAGTACTTC
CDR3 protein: CASIPRRGYEQYF

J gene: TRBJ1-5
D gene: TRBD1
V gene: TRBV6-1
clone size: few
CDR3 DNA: TGTGCCAGCAGTGATCCAGGGGGATCTTATAGCAATCAGCCCCAGCATTTT
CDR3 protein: CASSDPGGSYSNQPQHF

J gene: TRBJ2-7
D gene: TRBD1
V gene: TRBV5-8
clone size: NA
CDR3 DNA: TGTGCCAGCAGCTCAATGGACAGGGGGATTTACGAGCAGTACTTC
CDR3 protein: CASSSMDRGIYEQYF

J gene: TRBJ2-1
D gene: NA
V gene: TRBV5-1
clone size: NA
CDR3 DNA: TGCGCCAGCAGCTCGCAGCCGCCCGGGGAGAATGAGCAGTTCTTC
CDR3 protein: CASSSQPPGENEQFF

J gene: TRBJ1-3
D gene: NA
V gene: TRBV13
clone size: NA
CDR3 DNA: TGTGCCAGCCGGGGATCCTCTTCTGGAAACACCATATATTTT
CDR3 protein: CASRGSSSGNTIYF